This T cell receptor (beta chain) was recorded in a study of beta chain features in type 1 diabetes. Study observations and caveats: TCRB CDR3 length was moderately but significantly reduced in all four CD4+ subsets of Type 1 diabetes patients.

V was cut by 1 base and J by 13 bases, with 16 bases left in between. Germline V CDR1 and CDR2: SGHTA, FQGNSA. The CDR3 contains 13 residues. The sequenced template was cDNA made from the entire isolated RNA. Produced via immunoSEQ multiplex PCR; TCRdb's table is partial and in-frame only. The sample carries 250,000 to 350,000 clones, more than 13% recorded once. As for this clone: The antigen is undetermined.

Sequencing was carried out using naive CD4+ T cells from blood. This TCR was recovered from a man aged 25-45 years with type 1 diabetes. The V gene is TRBV7-2, the J gene TRBJ2-5; no firm D call. CDR3 region: CASSLDWSSGPYF. Here the CDR3 DNA reads TGTGCCAGCAGCTTAGATTGGAGTTCTGGCCCGTACTTC. Filled out from reference TRBV7-2 and TRBJ2-5, the complete variable domain reads GAGVSQSPSNKVTEKGKDVELRCDPISGHTALYWYRQSLGQGLEFLIYFQGNSAPDKSGLPSDRFSAERTGGSVSTLTIQRTQQEDSAVYLCASSLDWSSGPYFGPGTRLLVL.